This is a list of T cell receptor beta chains from one sample in a study of response to subunit inactivated influenza vaccine. MiXCR, applied by TCRdb to the RT-PCR reads, yields one record per CDR3 protein. The data hold about 170,000 distinct CDR3 sequences, with about 12% observed a single time. The same sample was also used in a study of T cells expressing NK-cell markers.

This specimen was CD8+ T cells sorted from PBMCs, taken about 11 days after vaccination. Source of these receptors: a man over 45 who received an inactivated influenza vaccine. Both conserved end residues are trimmed from each CDR3. Each record gives: J gene, CDR3 length, V gene, clone size, CDR3 protein. Size is stated for part of the rows, as once, few or many counts, or as a class when the clone is expanded.

J gene: TRBJ1-1
CDR3 length: 16
V gene: TRBV5-1
clone size: .
CDR3 protein: ASSTGTDREVMNTEAF

J gene: TRBJ1-6
CDR3 length: 11
V gene: TRBV3-1
clone size: few
CDR3 protein: ASSPTGNSPLH

J gene: TRBJ2-4
CDR3 length: 13
V gene: TRBV27
clone size: .
CDR3 protein: ASSLFREVGNIQY

J gene: TRBJ2-3
CDR3 length: 13
V gene: TRBV29-1
clone size: many
CDR3 protein: SVEERTSPADTQY

J gene: TRBJ2-1
CDR3 length: 10
V gene: TRBV6-2/TRBV6-3
clone size: few
CDR3 protein: ASNMGGNEQF

J gene: TRBJ2-7
CDR3 length: 17
V gene: TRBV6-1
clone size: few
CDR3 protein: ASSPRSGTSGRVRDEQY

J gene: TRBJ2-7
CDR3 length: 10
V gene: TRBV7-9
clone size: many
CDR3 protein: ASSLAGTEQY

J gene: TRBJ2-1
CDR3 length: 11
V gene: TRBV11-2
clone size: few
CDR3 protein: ASSPNRVSEQF

J gene: TRBJ1-1
CDR3 length: 14
V gene: TRBV12-3/TRBV12-4
clone size: .
CDR3 protein: ASSQVRQPMNTEAF

J gene: TRBJ2-7
CDR3 length: 13
V gene: TRBV6-5
clone size: .
CDR3 protein: ASGSRDRGFYEQY

J gene: TRBJ1-5
CDR3 length: 11
V gene: TRBV6-1
clone size: few
CDR3 protein: ASREGGMQPQH

J gene: TRBJ2-7
CDR3 length: 10
V gene: TRBV12-3/TRBV12-4
clone size: few
CDR3 protein: ASSLTNSEQY

J gene: TRBJ2-7
CDR3 length: 11
V gene: TRBV29-1
clone size: .
CDR3 protein: SVLKGAPHEQY

J gene: TRBJ2-1
CDR3 length: 14
V gene: TRBV6-2/TRBV6-3
clone size: few
CDR3 protein: ASSYGGFLSYNEQF

J gene: TRBJ2-1
CDR3 length: 11
V gene: TRBV2
clone size: few
CDR3 protein: AIWETGKNEQF

J gene: TRBJ2-1
CDR3 length: 17
V gene: TRBV28
clone size: few
CDR3 protein: ASSFIPGLAGGLYNEQF

J gene: TRBJ1-2
CDR3 length: 14
V gene: TRBV7-9
clone size: .
CDR3 protein: ASSPGGTGGPYGYT

J gene: TRBJ1-6
CDR3 length: 13
V gene: TRBV20-1
clone size: once
CDR3 protein: SARDRVSYNSPLH

J gene: TRBJ2-1
CDR3 length: 14
V gene: TRBV4-3
clone size: .
CDR3 protein: ASSQELAGGGNEQF

J gene: TRBJ2-5
CDR3 length: 12
V gene: TRBV29-1
clone size: .
CDR3 protein: SVEVGTSGETQY

J gene: TRBJ2-1
CDR3 length: 10
V gene: TRBV28
clone size: many
CDR3 protein: ASRLAGAEQF

J gene: TRBJ2-7
CDR3 length: 11
V gene: TRBV28
clone size: .
CDR3 protein: ASTFGSTYEQY

J gene: TRBJ2-1
CDR3 length: 12
V gene: TRBV29-1
clone size: many
CDR3 protein: SAGIRSSYNEQF

J gene: TRBJ2-7
CDR3 length: 11
V gene: TRBV25-1
clone size: few
CDR3 protein: ASSPGISYEQY

J gene: TRBJ2-1
CDR3 length: 10
V gene: TRBV29-1
clone size: many
CDR3 protein: SVDRQYNEQF

J gene: TRBJ2-2
CDR3 length: 13
V gene: TRBV6-5
clone size: .
CDR3 protein: ASSYLAGVSGELF

J gene: TRBJ2-1
CDR3 length: 14
V gene: TRBV12-3/TRBV12-4
clone size: many
CDR3 protein: ASSPINRPRGNEQF

J gene: TRBJ1-1
CDR3 length: 11
V gene: TRBV5-1
clone size: few
CDR3 protein: ASAGTGTTEAF

J gene: TRBJ1-1
CDR3 length: 9
V gene: TRBV20-1
clone size: few
CDR3 protein: SARWDREAF

J gene: TRBJ1-3
CDR3 length: 13
V gene: TRBV7-2
clone size: few
CDR3 protein: ASSLVGFTGNTIY

J gene: TRBJ2-2
CDR3 length: 13
V gene: TRBV7-8
clone size: .
CDR3 protein: ASSPGFGNTGELF

J gene: TRBJ2-7
CDR3 length: 11
V gene: TRBV12-2
clone size: .
CDR3 protein: ASRPKEVGEQY

J gene: TRBJ2-5
CDR3 length: 14
V gene: TRBV6-1
clone size: few
CDR3 protein: ASSLLRDRGGETQY

J gene: TRBJ2-3
CDR3 length: 13
V gene: TRBV30
clone size: .
CDR3 protein: AWSVRDRGTDTQY

J gene: TRBJ2-1
CDR3 length: 10
V gene: TRBV29-1
clone size: many
CDR3 protein: SVEGGYNEQF

J gene: TRBJ2-1
CDR3 length: 14
V gene: TRBV6-2/TRBV6-3
clone size: .
CDR3 protein: ASSYSEYGLYNEQF

J gene: TRBJ2-1
CDR3 length: 14
V gene: TRBV6-5
clone size: .
CDR3 protein: ASSYGGFVSYNEQF

J gene: TRBJ2-3
CDR3 length: 13
V gene: TRBV2
clone size: .
CDR3 protein: ASSEDGVSTDTQY

J gene: TRBJ2-1
CDR3 length: 14
V gene: TRBV7-9
clone size: few
CDR3 protein: ASSPPSGRGSNEQF

J gene: TRBJ1-1
CDR3 length: 10
V gene: TRBV29-1
clone size: few
CDR3 protein: SVLGGGTEAF

J gene: TRBJ2-7
CDR3 length: 13
V gene: TRBV19
clone size: few
CDR3 protein: ASSTGTGYPYEQY

J gene: TRBJ2-7
CDR3 length: 12
V gene: TRBV12-3/TRBV12-4
clone size: .
CDR3 protein: ASRIGQGSYEQY

J gene: TRBJ2-3
CDR3 length: 16
V gene: TRBV5-1
clone size: .
CDR3 protein: ASSLSLAGIVVSDTQY

J gene: TRBJ2-5
CDR3 length: 12
V gene: TRBV25-1
clone size: few
CDR3 protein: ASSEFGGEETQY

J gene: TRBJ2-1
CDR3 length: 14
V gene: TRBV9
clone size: many
CDR3 protein: ASSVAASEAYNEQF

J gene: TRBJ2-1
CDR3 length: 12
V gene: TRBV6-2/TRBV6-3
clone size: few
CDR3 protein: ASSYSRLDGEQF

J gene: TRBJ2-7
CDR3 length: 13
V gene: TRBV27
clone size: .
CDR3 protein: ASSFEGAGSYEQY

J gene: TRBJ2-1
CDR3 length: 11
V gene: TRBV10-2
clone size: .
CDR3 protein: ASSESLAPEQF

J gene: TRBJ1-2
CDR3 length: 10
V gene: TRBV28
clone size: few
CDR3 protein: ASSPAPHGYT

J gene: TRBJ2-7
CDR3 length: 10
V gene: TRBV19
clone size: .
CDR3 protein: ASSGVSYEQY

J gene: TRBJ2-3
CDR3 length: 16
V gene: TRBV9
clone size: .
CDR3 protein: ASSVEGLAVKSTDTQY

J gene: TRBJ2-3
CDR3 length: 14
V gene: TRBV27
clone size: many
CDR3 protein: ASSPTGDWVTDTQY

J gene: TRBJ1-1
CDR3 length: 12
V gene: TRBV28
clone size: many
CDR3 protein: ASSPPELNTEAF

J gene: TRBJ2-4
CDR3 length: 12
V gene: TRBV25-1
clone size: .
CDR3 protein: ASSDQTVGNIQY

J gene: TRBJ2-3
CDR3 length: 15
V gene: TRBV9
clone size: few
CDR3 protein: ASRPSGAGGPTDTQY

J gene: TRBJ2-5
CDR3 length: 11
V gene: TRBV29-1
clone size: many
CDR3 protein: SVESDRGETQY

J gene: TRBJ2-1
CDR3 length: 15
V gene: TRBV28
clone size: few
CDR3 protein: ASSPTRTRENYNEQF

J gene: TRBJ1-2
CDR3 length: 13
V gene: TRBV19
clone size: many
CDR3 protein: ASSISTATGYGYT

J gene: TRBJ2-5
CDR3 length: 10
V gene: TRBV7-9
clone size: many
CDR3 protein: ASSLGTGMQY